A single sample is the source of the 15 T cell receptor beta chains below, sequenced in a study of cytomegalovirus exposure and HLA in healthy donors. 60 Vbeta and 13 Jbeta primers were used in PCR. Clones were read by immunoSEQ multiplex PCR, and TCRdb kept only the in-frame ones, dropping some. The sample includes about 120,000 clones, 70% to 85% seen only once; the top ten take about 6%. Sample: PBMCs. All receptors derive from a man between 18 and 29 years old in good health and CMV-seropositive.

V usage is TRBV5-1 and J usage is TRBJ2-7; possibly TRBD1 for D (5 bases). V was trimmed by 4 bases and J by 5 bases, leaving 19 bases between them. This CDR3 contains 15 residues. Germline V CDR1 and CDR2: SGHRS, YFSETQ. In DNA form, the CDR3 reads TGCGCCAGCAGCCCAGGACACCCCGGAAGCGACGAGCAGTACTTC. It translates to CASSPGHPGSDEQYF.

V gene TRBV7-9 combines with J gene TRBJ2-3; 9 nucleotides line up with TRBD1. V lost 5 bases, J lost 6 bases, and 9 bases stayed unmatched. Germline V gene sequence: CDR1 SEHNR, CDR2 FQNEAQ (reference sequence). CDR3 length: 15 amino acids. The CDR3 region is CASSLGTGRTDTQYF. The CDR3 bases are TGTGCCAGCAGCCTTGGGACAGGGCGAACGGATACGCAGTATTTT. Full variable domain (missing parts from reference TRBV7-9 and TRBJ2-3): DTGVSQNPRHKITKRGQNVTFRCDPISEHNRLYWYRQTLGQGPEFLTYFQNEAQLEKSRLLSDRFSAERPKGSFSTLEIQRTEQGDSAMYLCASSLGTGRTDTQYFGPGTRLTVL.

The gene calls are TRBV28 and TRBJ2-1; maybe TRBD2 (5 bases). The germline CDR1 and CDR2 sequences are MDHEN and SYDVKM. Deletions cut 5 bases from V and 3 bases from J, with 11 bases between. The CDR3 is 14 residues long. The CDR3 bases are TGTGCCAGCAGTCCCCCGGGAAACTACAATGAGCAGTTCTTC. This codes for CASSPPGNYNEQFF.

The chain recombines TRBV9 with TRBJ2-4, with D possibly TRBD1 on 6 matching bases. The V gene lost 3 bases and the J gene lost 12 bases, with 16 bases spanning the gap. Germline V gene sequence: CDR1 SGDLS, CDR2 YYNGEE. The CDR3 is 13 residues long. Here the CDR3 DNA reads TGTGCCAGCAGCGACAACAGGGCTGACAGTCAGTACTTC. This sequence encodes CASSDNRADSQYF.

V gene TRBV6-6 combines with J gene TRBJ1-2; D unclear. Germline loops: CDR1 MNHNY, CDR2 SVGAGI (reference sequence). V lost 5 bases and J 7 bases, leaving 14 bases between the germline ends. The CDR3 has 13 amino acids. Here the CDR3 DNA reads TGTGCCAGCAGTCCATTAACGGGGAGTGGCTACACCTTC. Its protein product is CASSPLTGSGYTF.

The V call is TRBV6-6, the J call TRBJ2-5, with D tentatively TRBD1 (6 bases). The CDR3 has 13 amino acids. V was cut by 7 bases and J by 3 bases, with 12 bases left in between. Germline loops: CDR1 MNHNY, CDR2 SVGAGI (reference sequence). The CDR3 spells CASINQGKETQYF. Here the CDR3 DNA reads TGTGCCAGCATCAACCAGGGGAAAGAGACCCAGTACTTC.

The chain recombines TRBV27 with TRBJ2-5, with D hard to call. V was cut by 7 bases and J by 1 base, with 10 bases left in between. The CDR3 totals 13 residues. CDR1 is MNHEY, CDR2 SMNVEV, per germline (reference sequence). In DNA, the CDR3 is TGTGCCAGCATGGTGCACGGCCAAGAGACCCAGTACTTC. This encodes CASMVHGQETQYF.

V and J are TRBV6-5 and TRBJ1-2; 8 positions agree with TRBD1. The V gene's germline CDR1 is MNHEY and CDR2 SVGAGI. This CDR3 has 14 amino acids. Germline trimming cut 8 bases from V and 0 bases from J; bases unmatched to any gene: 5. The CDR3 region is CASRTGGTNYGYTF. CDR3 sequence (DNA): TGTGCCAGCCGAACAGGGGGAACTAACTATGGCTACACCTTC.

This chain joins TRBV28 and TRBJ1-1; D possibly corresponds to TRBD1 (5 bases). Germline CDR1 MDHEN, CDR2 SYDVKM. The CDR3 length is 18 residues. Trimming left V 6 bases short and J 3 bases short, with 26 bases between. In DNA, the CDR3 is TGTGCCAGCAGCTCACCGCGGGGGGTCGGGTCGTCGGACACTGAAGCTTTCTTT. It translates to CASSSPRGVGSSDTEAFF. Using reference TRBV28 and TRBJ1-1 for the parts outside the CDR3, the full variable domain is DVKVTQSSRYLVKRTGEKVFLECVQDMDHENMFWYRQDPGLGLRLIYFSYDVKMKEKGDIPEGYSVSREKKERFSLILESASTNQTSMYLCASSSPRGVGSSDTEAFFGQGTRLTVV.

The chain is built from TRBV7-9 and TRBJ2-1; 10 bases align to TRBD2. Germline-derived CDR1 and CDR2 are SEHNR and FQNEAQ (reference sequence). This CDR3 comprises 19 residues. V lost 5 bases and J lost 1; bases outside the gene matches: 14. The DNA for the CDR3 is TGTGCCAGCAGCAGAAACCTAGCGGGAGAATTTAGGTCCTACAATGAGCAGTTCTTC. This codes for CASSRNLAGEFRSYNEQFF.

This clone appeared a single time. This chain uses TRBV4-2 with TRBJ2-1; D is unresolved. CDR3 length: 16 amino acids. Trimming took off 3 bases at V and 0 bases at J, with 12 bases between the two ends. The germline V gene has CDR1 LGHNA and CDR2 YNFKEQ. CDR3 in DNA: TGTGCCAGCAGCCACCTTCTACCTCCCTCCTACAATGAGCAGTTCTTC. It encodes CASSHLLPPSYNEQFF.

There are a few counts of this clone. This chain connects TRBV11-2 to TRBJ2-7, with TRBD2 matching over 10 bases. The length of the CDR3 is 15 residues. Germline V gene lookup returns CDR1 SGHAT and CDR2 FQNNGV. After removal of 3 bases from V and 4 bases from J, the junction contained 6 bases not matched to a gene. CDR3 loop: CASSFLTSGVYEQYF. The CDR3 DNA sequence: TGTGCCAGCAGCTTCCTTACTAGCGGGGTGTACGAGCAGTACTTC.

V usage is TRBV11-2 and J usage is TRBJ2-7, with TRBD2 matching over 7 bases. Germline CDR1 reads SGHAT; CDR2 reads FQNNGV. The CDR3 extends over 15 amino acids. The trim removed 10 bases at V and 2 bases at J, leaving 14 bases unmatched. The CDR3 DNA is TGTGCCACCCTGGGGGGGGGAGGGCCGACCTACGAGCAGTACTTC. It codes for CATLGGGGPTYEQYF.

The chain uses TRBV28 and TRBJ2-3, with 12 bases fitting TRBD2. Germline-derived CDR1 and CDR2 are MDHEN and SYDVKM. Losses at the gene ends were 8 bases for V and 0 bases for J; bases not matched to a gene: 9. The CDR3 covers 17 residues. In nucleotides, the CDR3 is TGTGCCAGCCATGGGACTAGCGGGTCTTCTAGCACAGATACGCAGTATTTT. It translates to CASHGTSGSSSTDTQYF.

This clone was found once. The gene calls are TRBV5-1 and TRBJ2-7; 13 nucleotides match TRBD2. The CDR3 runs to 17 residues. V was pared by 1 base and J by 2 bases, with 6 bases of the junction left unmatched. The germline V gene encodes CDR1 SGHRS and CDR2 YFSETQ. The CDR3 nucleotides read TGCGCCAGCAGCTTGTCGACTAGCGGGGGGTTCGCCTACGAGCAGTACTTC. It yields the protein CASSLSTSGGFAYEQYF.